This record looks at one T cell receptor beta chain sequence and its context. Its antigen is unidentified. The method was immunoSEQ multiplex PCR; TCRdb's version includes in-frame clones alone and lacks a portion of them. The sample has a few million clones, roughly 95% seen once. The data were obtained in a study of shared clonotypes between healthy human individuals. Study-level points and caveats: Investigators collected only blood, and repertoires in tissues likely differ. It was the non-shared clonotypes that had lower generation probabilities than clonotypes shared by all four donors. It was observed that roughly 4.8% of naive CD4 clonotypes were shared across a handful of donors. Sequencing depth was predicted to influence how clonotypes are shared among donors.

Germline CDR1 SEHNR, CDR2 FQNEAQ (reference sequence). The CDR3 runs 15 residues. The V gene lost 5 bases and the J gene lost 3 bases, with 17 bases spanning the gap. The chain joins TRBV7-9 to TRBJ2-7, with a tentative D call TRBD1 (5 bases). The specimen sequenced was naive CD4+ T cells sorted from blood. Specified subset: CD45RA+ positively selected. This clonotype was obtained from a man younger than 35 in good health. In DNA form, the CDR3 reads TGTGCCAGCAGCACCCGGACAATTCGAGGCTACGAGCAGTACTTC. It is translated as CASSTRTIRGYEQYF.